This entry describes one TCR beta chain. Its antigen is unknown. Assay used: immunoSEQ multiplex PCR; TCRdb lists only in-frame clones, some missing. This table has about 90,000 clones, roughly 89% appearing once. This sample is part of a study of OX40 agonist ivuxolimab in advanced cancers. Study in general: Hepatocellular carcinoma, melanoma, renal cell or head and neck cancer was diagnosed in the dose-escalation patients. Study-wide results and limits: Researchers did not establish what antigens the expanded peripheral T cells target. Both CD4+ and CD8+ T cell populations in blood had undergone clonal expansion by week 6 at 0.1 to 3.0 mg/kg.

The sequencing here drew on CD4+ or CD8+ T cells sorted from blood, taken in a trial of the OX40 agonist ivuxolimab. The clonotype comes from an adult with an advanced solid tumor such as melanoma, head and neck, liver or kidney cancer.

The CDR3 is CASSVDRGRETQYF. The DNA for the CDR3 is TGTGCCAGCAGTGTGGACCGGGGCAGGGAGACCCAGTACTTC. The V call is TRBV6-1, the J call TRBJ2-5; D tentatively fits TRBD1 or TRBD2 (5 bases each). Germline-derived CDR1 and CDR2 are MNHNS and SASEGT. There are 14 residues in the CDR3. Trimming pared 4 bases from V and 5 bases from J, leaving 14 bases between.